These T cell receptor beta chains were read from a single sample in a study of blood T cell repertoires in COVID-19. Produced via immunoSEQ multiplex PCR; TCRdb's table is partial and in-frame only. The sample lists 95,000 to 150,000 clones; over 75% were seen once. Sequenced material: peripheral blood. Receptor source: a man at least 80 years old with active or convalescent COVID-19. Each CDR3 is given with its conserved first and last residue. The order of the fields is clone size, D gene, V gene, CDR3 length, J gene, CDR3 DNA, CDR3 protein. The D gene is left open where the match is weak. For some rows the clone size is stated as once, few or many, or as a class when expanded; others skip it.

clone size: NA; D gene: TRBD1; V gene: TRBV6-5; CDR3 length: 14; J gene: TRBJ1-1; CDR3 DNA: TGTGCCAGCAGGGGACAGGGGCGAGTCACTGAAGCTTTCTTT; CDR3 protein: CASRGQGRVTEAFF
clone size: once; D gene: NA; V gene: TRBV7-2; CDR3 length: 14; J gene: TRBJ1-1; CDR3 DNA: TGTGCCAGCAGCTCGGGCGGGGGGGTTGCTGAAGCTTTCTTT; CDR3 protein: CASSSGGGVAEAFF
clone size: NA; D gene: NA; V gene: TRBV29-1; CDR3 length: 14; J gene: TRBJ2-3; CDR3 DNA: TGCACCCTCACTAGGCGAGGCCGCACAGATACGCAGTATTTT; CDR3 protein: CTLTRRGRTDTQYF
clone size: NA; D gene: TRBD1; V gene: TRBV11-2; CDR3 length: 15; J gene: TRBJ1-1; CDR3 DNA: TGTGCCAGCAGCCGGACAGGGGGAATGAACACTGAAGCTTTCTTT; CDR3 protein: CASSRTGGMNTEAFF
clone size: NA; D gene: TRBD2; V gene: TRBV7-2; CDR3 length: 15; J gene: TRBJ2-1; CDR3 DNA: TGTGCCAGCAGCCAGACTAGCGGGGGCCCTCATGAGCAGTTCTTC; CDR3 protein: CASSQTSGGPHEQFF
clone size: NA; D gene: TRBD1; V gene: TRBV5-1; CDR3 length: 18; J gene: TRBJ1-1; CDR3 DNA: TGCGCCAGCAGCTTGCATTATCAGAGACAGGGTGCTAACACTGAAGCTTTCTTT; CDR3 protein: CASSLHYQRQGANTEAFF
clone size: NA; D gene: NA; V gene: TRBV27; CDR3 length: 13; J gene: TRBJ2-2; CDR3 DNA: TGTGCCAGCAGTTTATCGAGAAACGGGGAGCTGTTTTTT; CDR3 protein: CASSLSRNGELFF
clone size: NA; D gene: NA; V gene: TRBV10-3; CDR3 length: 16; J gene: TRBJ2-2; CDR3 DNA: TGTGCCATCAGTGAAGTCGTACAGTCGAACACCGGGGAGCTGTTTTTT; CDR3 protein: CAISEVVQSNTGELFF
clone size: NA; D gene: TRBD1; V gene: TRBV5-1; CDR3 length: 14; J gene: TRBJ1-2; CDR3 DNA: TGCGCCAGCAGGCGGGACAGGGCCCTCTATGGCTACACCTTC; CDR3 protein: CASRRDRALYGYTF
clone size: NA; D gene: NA; V gene: TRBV5-6; CDR3 length: 14; J gene: TRBJ1-5; CDR3 DNA: TGTGCCAGCAGCCGCGGACTGATCAATCAGCCCCAGCATTTT; CDR3 protein: CASSRGLINQPQHF
clone size: once; D gene: NA; V gene: TRBV7-8; CDR3 length: 13; J gene: TRBJ1-1; CDR3 DNA: TGTGCCAGCAGCTTAGACAGGAACACTGAAGCTTTCTTT; CDR3 protein: CASSLDRNTEAFF
clone size: NA; D gene: NA; V gene: TRBV15; CDR3 length: 13; J gene: TRBJ1-2; CDR3 DNA: TGTGCCACCAGCAGAGATCGGGGCTATGGCTACACCTTC; CDR3 protein: CATSRDRGYGYTF
clone size: NA; D gene: TRBD1; V gene: TRBV2; CDR3 length: 14; J gene: TRBJ2-7; CDR3 DNA: TGTGCCAGCAGTTCCCAGGGGGCTTCCTACGAGCAGTACTTC; CDR3 protein: CASSSQGASYEQYF
clone size: NA; D gene: NA; V gene: TRBV30; CDR3 length: 13; J gene: TRBJ1-2; CDR3 DNA: TGTGCCTGGAGTGTACGCCGGGTGCCGGCCTACACCTTC; CDR3 protein: CAWSVRRVPAYTF
clone size: NA; D gene: TRBD1; V gene: TRBV6-1; CDR3 length: 14; J gene: TRBJ2-7; CDR3 DNA: TGTGCCAGCAGTGACCGACAGGGATCCTACGAGCAGTACTTC; CDR3 protein: CASSDRQGSYEQYF
clone size: NA; D gene: NA; V gene: TRBV4-1; CDR3 length: 16; J gene: TRBJ2-6; CDR3 DNA: TGCGCCACCCGACCGGGACTGAACTCTGGGGCCAACGTCCTGACTTTC; CDR3 protein: CATRPGLNSGANVLTF
clone size: NA; D gene: NA; V gene: TRBV9; CDR3 length: 16; J gene: TRBJ1-6; CDR3 DNA: TGTGCCAGCAGCCCACGGGGGAGGGGACGGGATTCACCCCTCCACTTT; CDR3 protein: CASSPRGRGRDSPLHF
clone size: NA; D gene: NA; V gene: TRBV27; CDR3 length: 14; J gene: TRBJ1-4; CDR3 DNA: TGTGCCAGCAGTTTCGCAGGAACCCGGGAAAAACTGTTTTTT; CDR3 protein: CASSFAGTREKLFF
clone size: NA; D gene: NA; V gene: TRBV13; CDR3 length: 15; J gene: TRBJ2-7; CDR3 DNA: TGTGCCAGCAGCCTCCGGGACACAGGACACTACGAGCAGTACTTC; CDR3 protein: CASSLRDTGHYEQYF
clone size: once; D gene: TRBD1; V gene: TRBV6-1; CDR3 length: 15; J gene: TRBJ2-7; CDR3 DNA: TGTGCCAGCAGTGAGGGACAGAGATTGGCCTACGAGCAGTACTTC; CDR3 protein: CASSEGQRLAYEQYF
clone size: once; D gene: NA; V gene: TRBV5-1; CDR3 length: 16; J gene: TRBJ2-1; CDR3 DNA: TGCGCCAGCAGCTCAGGACACCACAGCTCCTACAATGAGCAGTTCTTC; CDR3 protein: CASSSGHHSSYNEQFF
clone size: NA; D gene: TRBD1; V gene: TRBV29-1; CDR3 length: 13; J gene: TRBJ2-2; CDR3 DNA: TGCAGCGGTGACAGGGGTGGCACCGGGGAGCTGTTTTTT; CDR3 protein: CSGDRGGTGELFF
clone size: NA; D gene: TRBD1; V gene: TRBV6-5; CDR3 length: 15; J gene: TRBJ1-1; CDR3 DNA: TGTGCCAGCAGTCCCTCGACAGGGTTTGGCACTGAAGCTTTCTTT; CDR3 protein: CASSPSTGFGTEAFF
clone size: NA; D gene: NA; V gene: TRBV11-1; CDR3 length: 16; J gene: TRBJ2-2; CDR3 DNA: TGTGCCAGCAGCTTCCCTCTGGGGGGGGCTACCGGGGAGCTGTTTTTT; CDR3 protein: CASSFPLGGATGELFF
clone size: NA; D gene: NA; V gene: TRBV24-1; CDR3 length: 16; J gene: TRBJ2-3; CDR3 DNA: TGTGCCACCAGTGAGCAGGGTCGACGTGGCACAGATACGCAGTATTTT; CDR3 protein: CATSEQGRRGTDTQYF
clone size: once; D gene: NA; V gene: TRBV30; CDR3 length: 13; J gene: TRBJ1-5; CDR3 DNA: TGTGCCTGGACTATTGGACATAATCAGCCCCAGCATTTT; CDR3 protein: CAWTIGHNQPQHF
clone size: few; D gene: TRBD1; V gene: TRBV7-9; CDR3 length: 15; J gene: TRBJ1-2; CDR3 DNA: TGTGCCAGCACCACCGGGACAGGGGTTAACTATGGCTACACCTTC; CDR3 protein: CASTTGTGVNYGYTF